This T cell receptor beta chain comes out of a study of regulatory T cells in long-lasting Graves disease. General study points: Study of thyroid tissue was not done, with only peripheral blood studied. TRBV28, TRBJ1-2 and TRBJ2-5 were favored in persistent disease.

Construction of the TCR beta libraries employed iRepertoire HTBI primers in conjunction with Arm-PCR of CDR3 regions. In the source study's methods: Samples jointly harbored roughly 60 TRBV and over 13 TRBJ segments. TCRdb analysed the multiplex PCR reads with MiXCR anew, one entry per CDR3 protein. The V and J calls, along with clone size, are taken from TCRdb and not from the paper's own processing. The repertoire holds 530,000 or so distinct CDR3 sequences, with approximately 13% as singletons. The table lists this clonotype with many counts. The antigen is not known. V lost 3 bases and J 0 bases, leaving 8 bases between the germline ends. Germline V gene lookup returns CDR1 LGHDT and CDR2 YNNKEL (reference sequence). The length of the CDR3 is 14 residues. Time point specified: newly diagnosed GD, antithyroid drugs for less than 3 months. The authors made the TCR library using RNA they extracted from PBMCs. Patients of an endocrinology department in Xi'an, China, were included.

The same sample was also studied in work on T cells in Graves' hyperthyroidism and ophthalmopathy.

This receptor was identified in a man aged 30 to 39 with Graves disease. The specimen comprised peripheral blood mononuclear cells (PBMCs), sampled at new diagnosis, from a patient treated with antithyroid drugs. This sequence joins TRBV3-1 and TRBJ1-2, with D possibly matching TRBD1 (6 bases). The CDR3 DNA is TGTGCCAGCAGCCAGGGACAAACTAACTATGGCTACACCTTC. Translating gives CASSQGQTNYGYTF.